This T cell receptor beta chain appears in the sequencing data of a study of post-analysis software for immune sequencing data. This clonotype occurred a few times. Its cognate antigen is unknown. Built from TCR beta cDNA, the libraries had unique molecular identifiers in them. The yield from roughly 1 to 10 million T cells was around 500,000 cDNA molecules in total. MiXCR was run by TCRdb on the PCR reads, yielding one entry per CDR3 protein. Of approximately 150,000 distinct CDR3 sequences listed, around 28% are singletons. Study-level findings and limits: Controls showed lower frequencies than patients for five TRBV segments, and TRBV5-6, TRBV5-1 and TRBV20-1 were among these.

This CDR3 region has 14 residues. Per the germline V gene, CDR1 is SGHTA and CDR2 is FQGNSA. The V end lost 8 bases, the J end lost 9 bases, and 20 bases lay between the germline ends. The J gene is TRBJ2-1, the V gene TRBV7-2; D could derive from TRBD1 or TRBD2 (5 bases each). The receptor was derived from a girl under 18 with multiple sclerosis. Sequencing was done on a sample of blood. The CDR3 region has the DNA TGTGCCAGCGAGAGAGGGGTTAGCATGGGTGAGCAGTTCTTC. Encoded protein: CASERGVSMGEQFF.